This T cell receptor (beta chain) is from a study of regulatory T cells in long-lasting Graves disease. General observations from the study: With persistent disease, TRBV28, TRBJ1-2 and TRBJ2-5 were the favored segments.

As to time point: persistent/refractory GD, antithyroid drugs over 5 years with positive TRAb. The authors made the TCR library using RNA they extracted from PBMCs. In this cohort, patients came from an endocrinology department located in Xi'an, China. Through Arm-PCR of CDR3 regions and iRepertoire HTBI primers, TCR beta libraries were built. Original processing methods: Identified across the samples were 62 TRBV segments and around 14 TRBJ segments. In TCRdb, the multiplex PCR reads were re-called with MiXCR into one record per CDR3 protein. The V and J calls shown here were made by TCRdb, not taken from the authors' results. In the table there are about 470,000 distinct CDR3 sequences, around a fifth of which are singletons. In its sample, this clonotype was seen a few times. Its target is not known. Germline V CDR1 and CDR2: SGHTA, FQGNSA. The CDR3 covers 16 residues. Losses at the gene ends were 1 base for V and 4 bases for J; bases not matched to a gene: 6.

The sequence was collected from a female donor with Graves disease. This chain uses TRBV7-2 with TRBJ2-7; 11 bases line up with TRBD2. The sequencing here drew on peripheral blood mononuclear cells (PBMCs), taken when the disease was refractory, from a patient treated with antithyroid drugs. CDR3 DNA: TGTGCCAGCAGCTTAGTACTAGCGGGAGATGGTTACGAGCAGTACTTC. Its protein is CASSLVLAGDGYEQYF.